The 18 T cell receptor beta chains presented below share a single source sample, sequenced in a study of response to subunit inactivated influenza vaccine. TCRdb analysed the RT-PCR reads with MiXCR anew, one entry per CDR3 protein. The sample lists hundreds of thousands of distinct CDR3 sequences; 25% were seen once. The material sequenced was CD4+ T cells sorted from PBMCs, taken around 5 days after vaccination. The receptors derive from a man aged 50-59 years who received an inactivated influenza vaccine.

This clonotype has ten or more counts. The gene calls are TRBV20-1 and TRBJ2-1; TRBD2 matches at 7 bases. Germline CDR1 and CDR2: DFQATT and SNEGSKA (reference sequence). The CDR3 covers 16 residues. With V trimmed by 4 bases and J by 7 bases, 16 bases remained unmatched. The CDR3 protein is CSAISTRGTIRNEQFF. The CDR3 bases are TGCAGTGCTATCTCAACCCGGGGGACTATTCGAAATGAGCAGTTCTTC.

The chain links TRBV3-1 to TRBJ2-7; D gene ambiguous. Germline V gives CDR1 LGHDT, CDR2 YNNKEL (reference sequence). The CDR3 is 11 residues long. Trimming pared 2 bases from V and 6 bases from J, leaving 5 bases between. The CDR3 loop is CASSQLSEQYF. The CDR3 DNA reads TGTGCCAGCAGCCAATTGAGCGAGCAGTACTTC.

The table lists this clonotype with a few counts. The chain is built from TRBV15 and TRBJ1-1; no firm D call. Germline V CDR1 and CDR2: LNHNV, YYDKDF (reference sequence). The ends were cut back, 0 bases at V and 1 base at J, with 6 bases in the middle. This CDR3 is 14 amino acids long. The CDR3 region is CATSREIGNTEAFF. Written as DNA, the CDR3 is TGTGCCACCAGCAGAGAAATAGGGAACACTGAAGCTTTCTTT.

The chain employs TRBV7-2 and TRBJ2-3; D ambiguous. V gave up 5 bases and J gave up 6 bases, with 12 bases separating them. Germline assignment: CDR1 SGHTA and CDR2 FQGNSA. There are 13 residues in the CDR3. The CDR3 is CASSPRSGDTQYF. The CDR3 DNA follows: TGTGCCAGCAGCCCGAGATCGGGCGATACGCAGTATTTT.

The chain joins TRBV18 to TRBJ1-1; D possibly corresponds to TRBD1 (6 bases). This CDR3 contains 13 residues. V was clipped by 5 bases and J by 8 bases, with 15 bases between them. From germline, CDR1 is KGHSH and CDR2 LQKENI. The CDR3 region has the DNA TGTGCCAGCTCAGCGACAACGGGACACGAAGCTTTCTTT. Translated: CASSATTGHEAFF.

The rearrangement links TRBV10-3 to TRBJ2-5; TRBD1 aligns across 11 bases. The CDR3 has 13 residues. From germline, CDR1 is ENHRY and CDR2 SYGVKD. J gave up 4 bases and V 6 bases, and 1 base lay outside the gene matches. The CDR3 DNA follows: TGTGCCATCAGCGGACAGGGGGCAGAGACCCAGTACTTC. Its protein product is CAISGQGAETQYF.

The CDR3 region is CASRPPYLGTGEETQYF. CDR3 in DNA: TGTGCCAGCAGACCCCCCTACCTCGGGACAGGTGAAGAGACCCAGTACTTC. V gene TRBV7-9 combines with J gene TRBJ2-5; 8 positions agree with TRBD1. V lost 6 bases and J lost 3; bases outside the gene matches: 15. Germline loops: CDR1 SEHNR, CDR2 FQNEAQ (reference sequence). The CDR3 has 17 amino acids.

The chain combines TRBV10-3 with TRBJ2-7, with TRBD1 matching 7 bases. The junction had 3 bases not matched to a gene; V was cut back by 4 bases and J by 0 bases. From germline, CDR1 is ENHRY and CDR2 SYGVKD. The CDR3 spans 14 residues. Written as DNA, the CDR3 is TGTGCCATCAGTGCTGGGGACAGCTCCTACGAGCAGTACTTC. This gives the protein CAISAGDSSYEQYF.

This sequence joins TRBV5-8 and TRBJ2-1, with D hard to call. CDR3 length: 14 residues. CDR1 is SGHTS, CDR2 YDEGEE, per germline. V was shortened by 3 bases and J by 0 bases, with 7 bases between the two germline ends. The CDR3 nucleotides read TGTGCCAGCAGCTCCACAAACTCCTACAATGAGCAGTTCTTC. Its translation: CASSSTNSYNEQFF. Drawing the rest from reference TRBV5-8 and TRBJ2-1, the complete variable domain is EAGVTQSPTHLIKTRGQQATLRCSPISGHTSVYWYQQALGLGLQFLLWYDEGEERNRGNFPPRFSGRQFPNYSSELNVNALELEDSALYLCASSSTNSYNEQFFGPGTRLTVL.

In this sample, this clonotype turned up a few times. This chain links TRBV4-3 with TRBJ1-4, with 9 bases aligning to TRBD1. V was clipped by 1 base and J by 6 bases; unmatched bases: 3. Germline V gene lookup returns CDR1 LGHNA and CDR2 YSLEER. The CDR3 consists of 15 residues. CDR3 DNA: TGCGCCAGCAGCCAAGGTCGGGACAGGGATGAAAAACTGTTTTTT. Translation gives CASSQGRDRDEKLFF.

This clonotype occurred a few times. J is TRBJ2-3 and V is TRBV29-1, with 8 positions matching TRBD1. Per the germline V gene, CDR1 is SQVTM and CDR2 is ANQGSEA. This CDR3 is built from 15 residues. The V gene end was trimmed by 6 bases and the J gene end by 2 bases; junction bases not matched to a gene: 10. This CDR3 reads CSVQGDRGSTDTQYF. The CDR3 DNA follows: TGCAGCGTCCAAGGTGACAGGGGATCCACAGATACGCAGTATTTT.

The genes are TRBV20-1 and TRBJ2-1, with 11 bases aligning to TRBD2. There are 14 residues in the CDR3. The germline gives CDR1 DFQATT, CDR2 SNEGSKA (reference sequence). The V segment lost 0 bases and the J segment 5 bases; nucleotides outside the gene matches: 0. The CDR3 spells CSAREGLADNEQFF. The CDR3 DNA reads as TGCAGTGCTAGAGAGGGACTAGCGGACAATGAGCAGTTCTTC.

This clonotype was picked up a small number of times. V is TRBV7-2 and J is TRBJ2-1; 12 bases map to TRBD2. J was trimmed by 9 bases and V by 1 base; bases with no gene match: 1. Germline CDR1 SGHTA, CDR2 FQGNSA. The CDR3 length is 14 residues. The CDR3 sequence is CASSLGLAGAEQFF. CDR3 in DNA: TGTGCCAGCAGCTTAGGACTAGCGGGAGCTGAGCAGTTCTTC.

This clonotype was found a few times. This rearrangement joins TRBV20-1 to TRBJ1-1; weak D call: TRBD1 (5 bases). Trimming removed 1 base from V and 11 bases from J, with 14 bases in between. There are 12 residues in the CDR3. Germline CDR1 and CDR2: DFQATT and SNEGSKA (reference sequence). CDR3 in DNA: TGCAGTGCTAGAGGGGGGGGACTTGGGGCTTTCTTT. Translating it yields CSARGGGLGAFF.

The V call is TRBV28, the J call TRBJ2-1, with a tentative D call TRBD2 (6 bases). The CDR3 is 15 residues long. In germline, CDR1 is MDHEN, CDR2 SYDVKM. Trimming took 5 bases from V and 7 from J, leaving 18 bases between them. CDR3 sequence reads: CASSPKGRGRNEQFF. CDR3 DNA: TGTGCCAGCAGTCCTAAAGGGCGGGGCCGAAATGAGCAGTTCTTC.

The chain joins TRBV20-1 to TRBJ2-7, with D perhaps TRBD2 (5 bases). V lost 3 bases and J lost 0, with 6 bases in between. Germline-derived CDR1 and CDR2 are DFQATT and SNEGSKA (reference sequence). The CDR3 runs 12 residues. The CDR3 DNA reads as TGCAGTGCTAGCGGGATCTCCTACGAGCAGTACTTC. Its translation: CSASGISYEQYF.

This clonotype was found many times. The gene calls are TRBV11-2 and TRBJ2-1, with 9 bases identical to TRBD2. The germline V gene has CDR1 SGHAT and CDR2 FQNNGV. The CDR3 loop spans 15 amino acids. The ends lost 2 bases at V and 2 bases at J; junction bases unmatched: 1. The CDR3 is CASSLSSGTYNEQFF. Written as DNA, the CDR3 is TGTGCCAGCAGCTTATCTAGCGGGACCTACAATGAGCAGTTCTTC.

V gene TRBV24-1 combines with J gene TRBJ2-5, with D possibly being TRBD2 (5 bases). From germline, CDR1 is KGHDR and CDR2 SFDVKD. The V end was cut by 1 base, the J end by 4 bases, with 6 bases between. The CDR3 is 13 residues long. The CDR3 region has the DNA TGTGCCACCAGTGATTTAGGAGGAGAGACCCAGTACTTC. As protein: CATSDLGGETQYF.